The 17 T cell receptor beta chains reported below all come from one sample, sequenced in a study of tumor-infiltrating lymphocytes in oesophageal squamous cell carcinoma. Each CDR3 protein gets one entry after TCRdb re-called the PCR reads with MiXCR. The sample contains around 20,000 distinct CDR3 sequences, 35% to 45% of which appear only once. The sample comprised esophageal tumor tissue. The origin of the receptors is a male donor with esophageal squamous cell carcinoma.

The V and J genes are TRBV7-3 and TRBJ2-1; 8 nucleotides agree with TRBD1. The germline gives CDR1 SGHTA, CDR2 FQGTGA. This CDR3 contains 13 residues. The junction had 6 bases not matched to a gene; V was cut back by 4 bases and J by 10 bases. DNA for the CDR3: TGTGCCAGCAGCTCCCCGGACAGGGAAGAGCAGTTCTTC. Translation: CASSSPDREEQFF.

The genes are TRBV28 and TRBJ2-1, with 8 bases fitting TRBD2. The DNA end is more similar to TRBJ2-7, so the J call may be wrong. The CDR3 totals 15 residues. Germline CDR1 and CDR2: MDHEN and SYDVKM. CDR3 sequence (DNA): TGTGCCAGCACCCCGGGGGGGAGCTCCTACAATGAGCAGTACTTC. Amino acids: CASTPGGSSYNEQYF.

The CDR3 here is CASSLAYDSGSYNEQFF. In DNA, the CDR3 is TGTGCCAGCAGCTTAGCCTACGATAGCGGGTCCTACAATGAGCAGTTCTTC. This rearrangement joins TRBV11-1 to TRBJ2-1; the match to TRBD2 covers 7 bases. The CDR3 is 17 residues long. Per the germline V gene, CDR1 is SGHAT and CDR2 is FQDESV (reference sequence). The V and J ends lost 0 bases and 1 base, in that order; junction bases with no gene match: 6.

This clonotype was seen many times. A read error may explain this, as a much larger clone is one base away. The CDR3 sequence is CASSLSGGAPGEQYF. The CDR3 DNA reads as TGTGCCAGCAGCTTATCCGGGGGGGCACCAGGTGAGCAGTACTTC. This chain connects TRBV7-8 to TRBJ2-5; 8 nucleotides line up with TRBD2. This CDR3 comprises 15 residues. CDR1 is SGHVS, CDR2 FQNEAQ, per germline. V was clipped by 2 bases and J by 11 bases; unmatched bases: 13.

This clonotype was recorded a few times. The V gene is TRBV7-6, the J gene TRBJ2-7; a possible D gene is TRBD1 (5 bases). The germline V and J ends were trimmed by 7 bases and 3 bases, with 19 bases remaining between them. The germline CDR1 and CDR2 sequences are SGHVS and FNYEAQ. The CDR3 length is 15 residues. CDR3 in amino acids: CASKDTREEGYEQYF. The DNA for the CDR3 is TGTGCCAGCAAGGACACACGAGAAGAAGGCTACGAGCAGTACTTC. Looking up the rest from reference TRBV7-6 and TRBJ2-7 gives the full variable domain: GAGVSQSPRYKVTKRGQDVALRCDPISGHVSLYWYRQALGQGPEFLTYFNYEAQQDKSGLPNDRFSAERPEGSISTLTIQRTEQRDSAMYRCASKDTREEGYEQYFGPGTRLTVT.

To note about this clonotype: The germline gene is not matched at one end of the junction; a read error may be the cause. The V call is TRBV7-6, the J call TRBJ2-5, with no clear D. Judging by the DNA end, TRBJ2-6 fits better; the J call may be wrong. The length of the CDR3 is 16 residues. The germline V gene encodes CDR1 SGHVS and CDR2 FNYEAQ. CDR3 protein: CASSLEYKAGTNVLTF. The CDR3 DNA is TGTGCCAGCAGCTTAGAGTACAAGGCTGGGACCAACGTCCTGACTTTC.

This clonotype is categorized as medium-sized (0.01 to 0.1%). The chain recombines TRBV6-1 with TRBJ1-5; unclear D gene. This CDR3 contains 13 residues. The germline V and J ends were trimmed by 8 bases and 4 bases, with 12 bases remaining between them. Germline lookup yields CDR1 MNHNS and CDR2 SASEGT. The CDR3 region has the DNA TGTGCCAGCTACGAAGGGTGGAATCAGCCCCAGCATTTT. It is translated as CASYEGWNQPQHF.

The chain uses TRBV7-2 and TRBJ2-1; perhaps TRBD2 as D (6 bases). The germline gives CDR1 SGHTA, CDR2 FQGNSA. The CDR3 consists of 19 residues. Between the trimmed V and J ends, which lost 0 bases and 0 bases, there was a span of 18 bases. As DNA, the CDR3 is TGTGCCAGCAGCTTAGCGAGGGTCGGGGGTACGGGCTCCTACAATGAGCAGTTCTTC. Its translation is CASSLARVGGTGSYNEQFF.

The rearrangement joins TRBV7-2 to TRBJ2-1; D is unresolved. The DNA end is a closer match to TRBJ2-7, so the J assignment may be wrong. Germline loops: CDR1 SGHTA, CDR2 FQGNSA. The CDR3 extends over 14 amino acids. The CDR3 region is CASSSPAGPYEQYF. The DNA for the CDR3 is TGTGCCAGCAGCTCCCCGGCAGGACCGTACGAGCAGTACTTC.

As regards this clonotype: A much bigger clone sits one base away, suggesting this may be a read error. The chain uses TRBV6-6 and TRBJ2-7, with D maybe TRBD2 (6 bases). Germline V lookup: CDR1 MNHNY, CDR2 SVGAGI (reference sequence). The CDR3 is made up of 17 amino acids. CDR3 nucleotides: TGTGACAGCAGTTACACGGGAGCGAAGAGCTCCTACAATGAGCAGTACTTC. Its protein is CDSSYTGAKSSYNEQYF.

This sequence joins TRBV7-3 and TRBJ1-5; no firm D call. The germline V gene encodes CDR1 SGHTA and CDR2 FQGTGA. V was pared by 3 bases and J by 1 base, with 4 bases between. CDR3 size: 13 residues. This CDR3 is CASSLDSNQPQHF. DNA for the CDR3: TGTGCCAGCAGCTTGGACAGCAATCAGCCCCAGCATTTT. Full variable domain (missing parts from reference TRBV7-3 and TRBJ1-5): GAGVSQTPSNKVTEKGKYVELRCDPISGHTALYWYRQSLGQGPEFLIYFQGTGAADDSGLPNDRFFAVRPEGSVSTLKIQRTERGDSAVYLCASSLDSNQPQHFGDGTRLSIL.

This clonotype was counted at least ten times. The V call is TRBV12-3 or TRBV12-4, the J call TRBJ2-7, with D possibly TRBD1 on 6 matching bases. CDR3 length: 14 residues. The germline V and J ends were trimmed by 6 bases and 2 bases, with 14 bases remaining between them. The CDR3 region has the DNA TGTGCCAGCAGCTCATGGACAGAGACCTACGAGCAGTACTTC. As protein: CASSSWTETYEQYF.

This clonotype was seen ten or more times. CDR3 residues: CASSYSSVAHPQYF. Written as DNA, the CDR3 is TGTGCCAGCAGTTACTCATCGGTCGCACACCCCCAGTACTTC. The rearrangement links TRBV6-6 to TRBJ2-4; no firm D call. The ends were cut back, 0 bases at V and 13 bases at J, with 16 bases in the middle. The CDR3 length is 14 residues. Per the germline V gene, CDR1 is MNHNY and CDR2 is SVGAGI (reference sequence).

This clonotype is labeled as medium-sized. The chain recombines TRBV7-3 with TRBJ1-1, with D possibly TRBD1 on 6 matching bases. Trimming took 5 bases from V and 2 from J, leaving 18 bases between them. Germline V gene sequence: CDR1 SGHTA, CDR2 FQGTGA. CDR3 length equals 16 residues. This CDR3 reads CASSPGAGVSNTEAFF. CDR3 DNA: TGTGCCAGCAGCCCTGGGGCAGGGGTTAGCAACACTGAAGCTTTCTTT. Full variable domain (remainder filled in from reference TRBV7-3 and TRBJ1-1): GAGVSQTPSNKVTEKGKYVELRCDPISGHTALYWYRQSLGQGPEFLIYFQGTGAADDSGLPNDRFFAVRPEGSVSTLKIQRTERGDSAVYLCASSPGAGVSNTEAFFGQGTRLTVV.

The rearrangement uses TRBV2 and TRBJ1-6, with D perhaps matching TRBD1 (5 bases). The V end was cut by 4 bases, the J end by 1 base, with 5 bases between. The CDR3 covers 14 residues. Per the germline V gene, CDR1 is SNHLY and CDR2 is FYNNEI. The CDR3 bases are TGTGCCAGCAGTGCAGGGTCCTATAATTCACCCCTCCACTTT. It encodes CASSAGSYNSPLHF.

This clonotype came up a few times. V and J are TRBV7-2 and TRBJ2-4, with D maybe TRBD2 (6 bases). TRBJ2-7 explains the end of the DNA better; the J call may be wrong. Germline CDR1 reads SGHTA; CDR2 reads FQGNSA. There are 13 residues in the CDR3. CDR3 loop: CASRGGLKGEQYF. CDR3 coding DNA: TGTGCCAGCAGGGGCGGACTAAAGGGCGAGCAGTACTTC.

This clonotype was observed a handful of times. V gene TRBV4-1 combines with J gene TRBJ2-7, with D hard to call. The V and J ends lost 0 bases and 3 bases respectively, with 12 bases between them. The CDR3 has 15 amino acids. Germline-derived CDR1 and CDR2 are MGHRA and YSYEKL. The CDR3 loop is CASSQEVNNHYEQYF. DNA for the CDR3: TGCGCCAGCAGCCAAGAAGTCAATAACCACTACGAGCAGTACTTC.